This T cell receptor (beta chain) emerged from a study of Ad26.COV2.S vaccination and SARS-CoV-2 variants (dated by TCRdb to the early 2020s). General notes on the study: Vaccine-arm donors were drawn from COV1001, a multicentre, randomized, double-blind, placebo-controlled phase I-IIa trial of Ad26.COV2.S in healthy adults. Dosing of Ad26.COV2.S was intramuscular, at either 5x10^10 or 1x10^11 viral particles, delivered as one shot or as two shots spaced 56 days apart. Sequencing of the TCRbeta repertoire served to evaluate the specificity and breadth of SARS-CoV-2-reactive T cell receptors following Ad26.COV2.S vaccination. A total of 32 samples were included in the TCR-sequenced set, comprising roughly 19 Ad26.COV2.S vaccine recipients, 5 placebo recipients and 8 SARS-CoV-2 convalescent individuals. Trial participants were randomized into five groups of five: low-dose or high-dose Ad26.COV2.S given once or twice, or placebo on both occasions. Investigators remained blinded to trial group allocation during experiments and outcome assessment. The research as a whole found: Higher spike-specific TCR breadth was observed in Ad26.COV2.S recipients than in placebo recipients (P = 0.0014). After vaccination, substantial breadth of spike-specific CD8+ and CD4+ T cell responses was reported. The authors noted that total T cell responses may have been underestimated by the TCR breadth and depth analyses. Comparing responses between vaccine doses or regimens was not something the study was powered to do. Vaccine and placebo recipients had comparable non-spike TCR breadth, which fits with the vaccine containing only spike.

Its CDR3 holds 15 amino acids, cysteine through phenylalanine. The sequence is cut down to CDR3 DNA, 45 bases in frame from base 1. V is reduced by 2 bases and J by 0 bases, leaving a spacing of 9 bases between them. CDR1 and CDR2, looked up from the germline V gene, are MDHEN and SYDVKM. The treatment or condition label, as the study defines it: around 19 received Ad26.COV2.S at low or high dose, single or two shots; about 5 received placebo; per-sample allocation not given. For vaccine and placebo recipients, the sequenced repertoires came from samples collected on day 63 after the first injection. In Cohort 1b, roughly 25 adults aged 18-55 years were enrolled at a single site in Boston, USA, between 29 July and 7 August 2020. Ad26.COV2.S was a replication-incompetent adenovirus type 26 vector expressing a prefusion-stabilized SARS-CoV-2 spike protein from the original Wuhan strain. TCRbeta CDR3 regions were sequenced with the immunoSEQ Assay. After extraction, genomic DNA underwent amplification by bias-controlled multiplex PCR, followed by high-throughput sequencing. The study's own analysis went as follows. To quantify the absolute abundance of every unique TCRbeta CDR3 region, sequences were collapsed and filtered. T cell fraction was estimated by normalizing TCRbeta template counts to usable DNA, with usable DNA measured through amplification of reference genes found in all nucleated cells. Repertoire TCRs were annotated as SARS-CoV-2-specific when V gene, CDR3 amino acid sequence and J gene were exactly matched to a known reactive TCR set. The reference SARS-CoV-2 TCR set came from MIRA and was filtered for enrichment in COVID-19-positive ImmuneCODE repertoires, removing public or cross-reactive TCRs. Drawing on the MIRA antigens, annotated TCRs were analysed further at the level of specific ORF or position within ORF. Depth was the summed frequency of annotated unique rearrangements, while breadth was defined as annotated unique rearrangements over total unique productive rearrangements. Two-sided Wilcoxon rank-sum tests were used to compare TCR breadth between groups. Held by TCRdb, this immuneACCESS table contains in-frame sequences only and omits some clones. Under half of the omission traces to an unresolved V gene where checked; the cause of the rest is unknown. The DNA gave D and trimming, while V, J and clone size come from that table. Present in this sample are 300,000 to 450,000 clones, 80% to 90% of which were seen just once. 2.5% to 3.5% of the sample goes to the ten largest clones.

A remark on this clone: This receptor's antigen is unknown. No base qualities exist here, and no much larger clone lies one base off it.

The V and J segments used are TRBV28 and TRBJ2-3; TRBD1 is a possible D gene, resting on 6 matching bases. This TCR was sampled from a person between 18 and 60 years old who received the Ad26.COV2.S COVID-19 vaccine or a placebo. Sequenced here: peripheral blood, sampled in a trial of Ad26.COV2.S vaccine versus placebo. The DNA reads as follows: TGTGCCAGCAGTTTACCGACAGGTAGCACAGATACGCAGTATTTT. It codes for CASSLPTGSTDTQYF.